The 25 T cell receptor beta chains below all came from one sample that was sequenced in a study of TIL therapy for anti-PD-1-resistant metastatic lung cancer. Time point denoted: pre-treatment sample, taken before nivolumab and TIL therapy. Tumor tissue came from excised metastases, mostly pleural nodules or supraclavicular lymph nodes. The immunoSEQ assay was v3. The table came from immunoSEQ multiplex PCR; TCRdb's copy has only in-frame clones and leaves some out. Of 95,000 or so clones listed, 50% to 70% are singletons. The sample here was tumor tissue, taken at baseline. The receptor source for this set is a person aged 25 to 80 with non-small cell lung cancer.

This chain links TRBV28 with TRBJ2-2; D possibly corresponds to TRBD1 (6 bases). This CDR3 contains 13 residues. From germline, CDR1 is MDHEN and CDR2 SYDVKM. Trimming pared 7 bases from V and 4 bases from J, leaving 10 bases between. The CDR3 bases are TGTGCCAGCATGATACAGGGCACCGGGGAGCTGTTTTTT. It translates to CASMIQGTGELFF.

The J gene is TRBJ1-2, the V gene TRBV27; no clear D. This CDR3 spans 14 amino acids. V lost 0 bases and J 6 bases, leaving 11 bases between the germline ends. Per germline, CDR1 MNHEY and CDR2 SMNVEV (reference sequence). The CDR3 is CASSLSQDGHGYTF. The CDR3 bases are TGTGCCAGCAGTTTATCCCAGGATGGACATGGCTACACCTTC.

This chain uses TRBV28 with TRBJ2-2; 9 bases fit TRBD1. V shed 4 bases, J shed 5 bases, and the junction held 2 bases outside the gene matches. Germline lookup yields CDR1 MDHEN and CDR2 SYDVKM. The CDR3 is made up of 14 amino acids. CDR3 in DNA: TGTGCCAGCAGTTACAGGGGGCGAACCGGGGAGCTGTTTTTT. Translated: CASSYRGRTGELFF.

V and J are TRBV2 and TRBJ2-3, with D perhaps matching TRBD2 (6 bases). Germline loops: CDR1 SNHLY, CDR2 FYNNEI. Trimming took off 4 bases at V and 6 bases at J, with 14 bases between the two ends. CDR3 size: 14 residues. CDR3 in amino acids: CASSGTGRSDTQYF. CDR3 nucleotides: TGTGCCAGCAGTGGGACGGGGAGGTCGGATACGCAGTATTTT. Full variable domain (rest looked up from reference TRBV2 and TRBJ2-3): EPEVTQTPSHQVTQMGQEVILRCVPISNHLYFYWYRQILGQKVEFLVSFYNNEISEKSEIFDDQFSVERPDGSNFTLKIRSTKLEDSAMYFCASSGTGRSDTQYFGPGTRLTVL.

Here the CDR3 DNA reads TGTGCCAGCAGCTTGGCGGGACAGGGAGGGGGCTACACCTTC. Protein product: CASSLAGQGGGYTF. V gene TRBV5-6 combines with J gene TRBJ1-2, with 9 bases aligning to TRBD1. The CDR3 length is 14 residues. Trimming cost V 0 bases and J 8 bases; bases outside gene matches: 5. Per the germline V gene, CDR1 is SGHDT and CDR2 is YYEEEE.

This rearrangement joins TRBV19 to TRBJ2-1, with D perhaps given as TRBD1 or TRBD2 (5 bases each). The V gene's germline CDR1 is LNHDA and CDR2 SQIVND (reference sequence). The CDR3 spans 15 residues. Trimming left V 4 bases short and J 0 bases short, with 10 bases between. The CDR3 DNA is TGTGCCAGTAGTACGAGGGGCAGCTCCTACAATGAGCAGTTCTTC. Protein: CASSTRGSSYNEQFF.

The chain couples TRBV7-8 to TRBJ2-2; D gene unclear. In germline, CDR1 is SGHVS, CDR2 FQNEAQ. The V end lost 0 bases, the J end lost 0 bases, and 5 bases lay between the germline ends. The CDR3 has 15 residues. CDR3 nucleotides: TGTGCCAGCAGCTTAGCTATAGCGAACACCGGGGAGCTGTTTTTT. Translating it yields CASSLAIANTGELFF. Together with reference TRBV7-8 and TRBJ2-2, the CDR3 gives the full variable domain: GAGVSQSPRYKVAKRGQDVALRCDPISGHVSLFWYQQALGQGPEFLTYFQNEAQLDKSGLPSDRFFAERPEGSVSTLKIQRTQQEDSAVYLCASSLAIANTGELFFGEGSRLTVL.

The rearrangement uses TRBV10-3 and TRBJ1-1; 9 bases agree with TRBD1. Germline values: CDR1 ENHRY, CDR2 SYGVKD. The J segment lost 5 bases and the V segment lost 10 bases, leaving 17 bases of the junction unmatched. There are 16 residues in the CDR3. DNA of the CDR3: TGTGCCACCAGAGGGGGACAGGGCCAACGGAGAACTGAAGCTTTCTTT. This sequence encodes CATRGGQGQRRTEAFF.

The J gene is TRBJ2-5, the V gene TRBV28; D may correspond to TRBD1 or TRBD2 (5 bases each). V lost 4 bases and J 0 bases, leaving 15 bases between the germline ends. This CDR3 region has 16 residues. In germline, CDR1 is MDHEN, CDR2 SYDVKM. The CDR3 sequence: CASSYLGTAYQETQYF. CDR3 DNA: TGTGCCAGCAGTTACCTCGGGACGGCGTACCAAGAGACCCAGTACTTC.

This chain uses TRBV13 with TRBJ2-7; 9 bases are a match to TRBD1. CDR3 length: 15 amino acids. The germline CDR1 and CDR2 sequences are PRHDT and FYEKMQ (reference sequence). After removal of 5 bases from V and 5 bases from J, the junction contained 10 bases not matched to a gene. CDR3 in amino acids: CASSPPGTGIHEQYF. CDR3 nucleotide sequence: TGTGCCAGCAGCCCCCCCGGGACAGGGATCCACGAGCAGTACTTC.

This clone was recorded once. Here the CDR3 reads CASSDSSAGANNEQFF. As DNA, the CDR3 is TGTGCCAGCAGTGACTCATCAGCGGGGGCCAACAATGAGCAGTTCTTC. The V and J genes are TRBV6-4 and TRBJ2-1, with TRBD2 identical over 8 bases. The CDR3 sequence is 16 residues long. Germline V gene data show CDR1 as MRHNA and CDR2 as SNTAGT. Trimming cost V 0 bases and J 5 bases; bases outside gene matches: 6.

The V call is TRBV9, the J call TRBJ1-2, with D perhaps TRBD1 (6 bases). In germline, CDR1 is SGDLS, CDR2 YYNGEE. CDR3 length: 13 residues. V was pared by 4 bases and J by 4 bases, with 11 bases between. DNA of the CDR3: TGTGCCAGCAGCCCCAGGACAGTCTATGGCTACACCTTC. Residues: CASSPRTVYGYTF.

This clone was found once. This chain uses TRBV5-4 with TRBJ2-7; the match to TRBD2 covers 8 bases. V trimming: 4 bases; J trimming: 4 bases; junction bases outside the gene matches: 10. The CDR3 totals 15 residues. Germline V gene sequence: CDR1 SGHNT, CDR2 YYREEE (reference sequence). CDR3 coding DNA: TGTGCCAGCAGCCCTCGGGGGGGCACGAGTTACGAGCAGTACTTC. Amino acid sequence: CASSPRGGTSYEQYF.

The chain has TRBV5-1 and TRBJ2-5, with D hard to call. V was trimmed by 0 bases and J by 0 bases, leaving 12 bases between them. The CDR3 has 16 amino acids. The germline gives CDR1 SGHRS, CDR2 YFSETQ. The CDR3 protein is CASSLDGRPYQETQYF. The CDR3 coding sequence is TGCGCCAGCAGCTTGGACGGACGGCCCTACCAAGAGACCCAGTACTTC.

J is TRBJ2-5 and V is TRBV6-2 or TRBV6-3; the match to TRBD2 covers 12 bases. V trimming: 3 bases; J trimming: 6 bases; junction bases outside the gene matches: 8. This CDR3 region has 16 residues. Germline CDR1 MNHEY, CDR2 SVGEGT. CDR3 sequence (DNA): TGTGCCAGCAGTTATGGACTAGCGGGGCTCCTTAAGACCCAGTACTTC. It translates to CASSYGLAGLLKTQYF.

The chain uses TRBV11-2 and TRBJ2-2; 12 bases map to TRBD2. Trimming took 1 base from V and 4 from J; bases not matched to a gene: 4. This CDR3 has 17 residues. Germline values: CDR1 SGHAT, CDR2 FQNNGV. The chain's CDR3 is CASSLGLAGDRTGELFF. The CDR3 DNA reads TGTGCCAGCAGCTTAGGACTAGCGGGAGATCGCACCGGGGAGCTGTTTTTT.

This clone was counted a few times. CDR3 loop: CASSNRQGMNTEAFF. CDR3 in DNA: TGTGCCAGCAGCAATCGGCAGGGGATGAACACTGAAGCTTTCTTT. The chain is built from TRBV21-1 and TRBJ1-1; no DNA check was done on the table's D call, TRBD1. TRBV21-1 is marked as a pseudogene. CDR3 length: 15 residues.

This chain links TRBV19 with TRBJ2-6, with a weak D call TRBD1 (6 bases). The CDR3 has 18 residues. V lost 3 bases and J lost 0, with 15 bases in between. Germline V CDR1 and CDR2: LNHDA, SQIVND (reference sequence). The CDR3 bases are TGTGCCAGTAGTATGCGCGGACAGTCCTCCTCTGGGGCCAACGTCCTGACTTTC. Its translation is CASSMRGQSSSGANVLTF. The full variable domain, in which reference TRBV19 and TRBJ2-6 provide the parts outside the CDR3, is DGGITQSPKYLFRKEGQNVTLSCEQNLNHDAMYWYRQDPGQGLRLIYYSQIVNDFQKGDIAEGYSVSREKKESFPLTVTSAQKNPTAFYLCASSMRGQSSSGANVLTFGAGSRLTVL.

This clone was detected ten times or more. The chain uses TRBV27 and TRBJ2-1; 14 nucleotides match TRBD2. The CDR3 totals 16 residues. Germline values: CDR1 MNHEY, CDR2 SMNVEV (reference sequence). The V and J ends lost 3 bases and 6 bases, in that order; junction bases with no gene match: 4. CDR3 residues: CASSFYGTSGSNEQFF. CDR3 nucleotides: TGTGCCAGCAGTTTTTACGGGACTAGCGGGAGCAATGAGCAGTTCTTC.

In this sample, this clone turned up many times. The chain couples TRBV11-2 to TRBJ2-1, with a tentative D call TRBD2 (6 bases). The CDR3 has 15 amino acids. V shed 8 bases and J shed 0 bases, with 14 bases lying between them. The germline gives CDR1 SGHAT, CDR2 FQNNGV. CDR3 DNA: TGTGCCAGCGGTCGGGAGCCCAGCTCCTACAATGAGCAGTTCTTC. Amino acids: CASGREPSSYNEQFF.

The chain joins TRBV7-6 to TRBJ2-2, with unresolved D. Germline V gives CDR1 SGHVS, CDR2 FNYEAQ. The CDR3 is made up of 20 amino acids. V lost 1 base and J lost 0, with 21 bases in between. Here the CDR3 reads CASSLGLEAPANANTGELFF. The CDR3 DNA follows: TGTGCCAGCAGCTTAGGTCTTGAAGCGCCCGCTAATGCGAACACCGGGGAGCTGTTTTTT.

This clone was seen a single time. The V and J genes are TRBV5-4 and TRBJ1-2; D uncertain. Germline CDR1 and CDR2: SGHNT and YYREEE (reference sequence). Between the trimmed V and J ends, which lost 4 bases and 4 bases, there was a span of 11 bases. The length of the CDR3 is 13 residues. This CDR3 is CASSKPEGYGYTF. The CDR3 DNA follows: TGTGCCAGCAGCAAGCCGGAGGGCTATGGCTACACCTTC.

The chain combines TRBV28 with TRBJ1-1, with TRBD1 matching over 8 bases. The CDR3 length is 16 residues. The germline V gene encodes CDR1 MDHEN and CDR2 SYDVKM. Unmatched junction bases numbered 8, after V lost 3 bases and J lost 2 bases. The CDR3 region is CASSFLDRGSNTEAFF. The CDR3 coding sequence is TGTGCCAGCAGTTTCCTAGACAGGGGAAGTAACACTGAAGCTTTCTTT.

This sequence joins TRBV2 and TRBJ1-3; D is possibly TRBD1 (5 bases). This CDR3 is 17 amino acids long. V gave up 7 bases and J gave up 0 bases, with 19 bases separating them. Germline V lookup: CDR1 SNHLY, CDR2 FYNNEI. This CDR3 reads CASTKPMTQGSGNTIYF. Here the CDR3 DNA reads TGTGCCAGCACCAAACCTATGACCCAGGGCTCTGGAAACACCATATATTTT.

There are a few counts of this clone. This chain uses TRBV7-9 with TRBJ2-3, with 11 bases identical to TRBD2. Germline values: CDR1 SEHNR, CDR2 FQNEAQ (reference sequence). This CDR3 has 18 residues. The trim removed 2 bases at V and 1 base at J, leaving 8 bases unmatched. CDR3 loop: CASSLPPRGLAGTDTQYF. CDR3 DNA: TGTGCCAGCAGCTTACCTCCTAGGGGACTAGCGGGCACAGATACGCAGTATTTT.